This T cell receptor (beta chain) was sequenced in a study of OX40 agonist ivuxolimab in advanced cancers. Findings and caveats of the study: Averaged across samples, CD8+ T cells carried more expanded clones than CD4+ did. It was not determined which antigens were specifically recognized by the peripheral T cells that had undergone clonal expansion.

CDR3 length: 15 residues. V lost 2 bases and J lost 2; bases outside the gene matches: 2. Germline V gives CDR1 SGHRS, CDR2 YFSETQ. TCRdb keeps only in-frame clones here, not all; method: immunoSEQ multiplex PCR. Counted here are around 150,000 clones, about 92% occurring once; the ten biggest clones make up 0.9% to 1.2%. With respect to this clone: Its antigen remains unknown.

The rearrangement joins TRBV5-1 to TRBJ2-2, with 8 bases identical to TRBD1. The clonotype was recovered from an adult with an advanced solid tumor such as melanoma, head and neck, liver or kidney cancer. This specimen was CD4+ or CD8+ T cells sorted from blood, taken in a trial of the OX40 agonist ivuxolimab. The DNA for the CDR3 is TGCGCCAGCAGCTTCGGGACAGGCAACACCGGGGAGCTGTTTTTT. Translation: CASSFGTGNTGELFF.